This TCR beta chain was retrieved from a study of cytomegalovirus exposure and HLA in healthy donors (dated by TCRdb to the late 2010s). Background on the whole study: An earlier analysis of fewer than 750 of the donors reported about 280 Gb of sequence data and 117 million unique TCR beta sequences obtained from around 180 million T cells. To study patterns of TCR occurrence, a later analysis re-analyzed previously published TCR beta repertoires from 650 to 750 donors and added high-resolution HLA genotyping. An earlier analysis of some 600 of the donors applied high-throughput TCR beta sequencing to assess whether each TCR beta V gene segment acted as functional or pseudogenic. Alongside the repertoire data, information on donor age, sex, ethnicity and CMV serostatus was compiled. Roughly 290 gigabases of sequencing data and about 92 million unique TCR sequences made up an early release that covered over 550 HLA-typed donors. Typing coverage varied by locus: about 620-630 donors for A, B, C, DRB1 and DQB1; approximately 560 for DQA1; over 600 for DPA1; 450 to 480 for DPB1. In a later genetic analysis, genome-wide SNP genotypes for about three fifths of the roughly 670 donors were used, and that subset was treated as a discovery cohort. A separate validation cohort of roughly 130 different subjects was used in addition to the approximately 610-subject first cohort. The study was designed to test whether signatures of past pathogen exposure could be identified by cataloging public T cell receptors. Class I and class II HLA loci were covered by the typing at four-digit resolution. Roughly five DR-DQ haplotypes were treated as single units for association and clustering because of strong linkage in the cohort. In the later analysis, no new phenotypic data were used to find candidate immune exposures; instead, reliance was placed on TCR beta sequences and their occurrence across donors. To predict cytomegalovirus infection status, the study combined high-throughput TCR immunosequencing, statistical association of individual TCRs with disease status, and machine learning. Across under 500 genotyped donors of the cohort, an average of about 240,000 unique TCR beta nucleotide sequences per donor were sequenced, and roughly 17% of those sequences were non-productive. The study profiled the T cell repertoires of approximately 700 subjects by immunosequencing and related them to cytomegalovirus serostatus. The genetic ancestry cluster associated with self-reported Caucasian donors included over 80% of the roughly 360 genotyped donors. All discovery cohort repertoires had been generated on a single sequencing platform. The paper as a whole reports these results and caveats: In the study, approximately 150 TCR beta chains were listed as associated with cytomegalovirus. CMV serostatus was the only immune exposure information available for the cohort. When HLA alleles, especially DR and DQ, strongly co-occurred, TCR associations were difficult to assign to individual alleles. Correlated functional status among segregating V segments might reflect linkage disequilibrium, but an unknown experimental factor could not be ruled out. Roughly uniform sequencing depth across donors was assumed in presence/absence analyses, although this assumption may not hold. Because the 87-base-pair reads could not distinguish some IMGT-functional V segments, including TRBV6-2 and TRBV6-3, those segments were excluded. Because counts were too low, roughly 18 rarely observed V segments, including chromosome 9 orphons, were left out of the earlier analysis of 500 to 750 of the donors. In a later analysis, most CMV-associated TCR beta chains were found to appear HLA-restricted, with HLA associations seemingly driven largely by CMV exposure. A later analysis found that HLA-associated TCR beta chains were more clonally expanded and had lower generation probabilities than equally common non-associated chains. An earlier analysis of around 600 of the donors showed that most TCR beta V segments appeared in productive rearrangements either about 87% or about 30% of the time, which broadly matched IMGT annotations. According to the authors, the approach could potentially be generalized to other disease states and immunological phenotypes. A further reported finding was that TCR beta sequences accurately predicted the HLA-A and HLA-B alleles for most subjects in the first cohort. Because HLA typing was missing for some donors at each locus, association tests included only the typed subset. A cluster of highly shared sequence variants was judged likely to be a technical artifact of the sequencing pipeline. Only TCR beta chains were sequenced in this cohort, and the absence of alpha or paired-chain data limited detectable features. Most TCR sequences were seen in very few donors, while some public TCRs were found in many individuals. Compared with the approximately 670-donor mean, donors in an Asian-associated ancestry cluster had fewer N-insertions in productive TCRs, according to a later genetic analysis. In vitro tests confirmed that three of the cytomegalovirus-associated TCR beta chains recognize cytomegalovirus antigens. In a later analysis, several top co-occurrence clusters were reported to appear linked to parvovirus B19, influenza, CMV and Epstein-Barr virus. In a later analysis, the rate of TCR association differed among HLA loci, with DRB1 alleles having the most associated TCRs and HLA-C alleles having the fewest. A later genetic analysis associated a missense DCLRE1C variant with V-gene and J-gene trimming of TCR beta chains, and an independent cohort replicated the association. At a false discovery rate of 0.05, a later analysis linked some 17,000 TCR beta sequences to specific HLA alleles. Cytomegalovirus status was reported to be diagnosed by the classifier with high specificity and sensitivity in both the original and validation cohorts.

Preparation of the library involved the immunoSEQ multiplex PCR assay. A mixture of 60 forward primers for TCR Vbeta segments and 13 reverse primers for TCR Jbeta segments was used in the multiplex PCR. Amplification of the CDR3 region of rearranged TCR beta genes was performed with a multiplex PCR assay on genomic DNA. On the Illumina HiSeq System, the amplified TCR beta libraries were sequenced as 87-base-pair reads. The study's processing was this. Across the roughly 670 repertoires, a later analysis counted about 81 million unique TCR beta chains, roughly 11 million of which were shared by at least two donors. To remove PCR and sequencing errors, raw reads were error-corrected and collapsed into unique sequences using a nearest-neighbor algorithm that merged closely related sequences. Alignment of CDR3 sequences to IMGT reference sequences was used to assign V, D and J gene segments. For a sequence to be retained, at least a six-nucleotide match to both a V gene segment and a J gene segment was required. Rearrangements were classified as productive when the CDR3 lacked stop codons and remained in frame with V and J, and all other rearrangements were classified as non-productive. CDR3 was defined according to IMGT convention as the region running from the second conserved V-encoded cysteine to the conserved J-encoded phenylalanine. The earlier analysis of fewer than 750 of the donors excluded sequences that lacked an unambiguous match to a single V gene segment. In an earlier analysis of 587 of the donors, a V segment was called functional when productive rearrangements were above 56.7%, and segregating when the standard deviation between donors exceeded 5%. To diagnose cytomegalovirus status from the catalog of TCR beta chain sequences, a statistical classification framework was built. V and J gene assignment, in a later analysis, came from comparing TCR nucleotide sequences with IMGT/GENE-DB human TR gene sequences. A later analysis assigned CDR3 sequences and most-parsimonious VDJ recombination scenarios with the TCRdist pipeline. In a later analysis, every TCR beta chain was defined by the combination of its CDR3 amino acid sequence and its V-gene family, and reads without a unique V-gene family were dropped. As a way to deal with suspected cross-contamination and a sequencing artifact, a later analysis dropped hundreds of nucleotide sequences that were highly shared and had low generation probability. In a later analysis, a clonal expansion index was calculated for each public chain from normalized within-repertoire ranks of inferred template counts. A later analysis computed generation probabilities with a VDJ recombination model fitted to out-of-frame rearrangements, and checked the results against IGoR. A later analysis scored TCR-TCR, TCR-HLA and TCR-CMV co-occurrence with hypergeometric tests, applying a repertoire-size bias correction to TCR pairs. To estimate false discovery rates, a later analysis permuted the HLA or CMV assignments 20 times. In a later analysis, co-occurring TCRs were grouped with DBSCAN, and TCRdist sequence similarity was added when clustering was performed within HLA-allele-positive subsets. For co-occurrence clustering, repertoires with fewer than 30,000 or more than 120,000 public chains were excluded, along with 4 to 6 repertoires with anomalous nucleotide sharing. As stored in TCRdb, this immuneACCESS dataset retains in-frame rearrangements with V and J assigned. A fraction of the clones does not appear; measured against another copy, unresolved V genes explain less than half of the discrepancy, and the remainder lacks a known reason. V and J calls and clone size are those listed in that table; D and trimming were worked out from the DNA. Across this sample there are about 180,000 clones, with more than 75% seen only once. The top ten clones comprise over 1.5% of the sample.

The cohort consisted of some 730 healthy bone marrow donors. At the time of sampling, every cohort member was nominally healthy, though immune exposures that went unrecorded were likely present. The donor was CMV seronegative and was included in the group of 352 seronegative cohort members. Each donor provided a peripheral blood sample, and peripheral blood mononuclear cells were used for TCR beta sequencing. The Qiagen DNeasy Blood Extraction Kit was used to extract genomic DNA from the blood cell samples. Points on this clone: Its cognate antigen has yet to be identified. Base qualities are missing; no much larger clone stands one base away.

Taken from the germline V gene (reference sequence), the CDR1 and CDR2 loops are MNHEY and SMNVEV. V has 0 bases trimmed and J has 11 bases trimmed; junction bases matching no gene number 12. Reading from cysteine to phenylalanine, the CDR3 counts 16 amino acids. Left in the record is the CDR3 DNA by itself, 48 bases read in frame from the first base. Sequenced input: PBMCs. This sequence originates from a man between 35 and 55 years old in good health and CMV-seronegative. The chain is made from TRBV27 and TRBJ1-1; TRBD1 fits 10 bases in the junction. The CDR3 protein: CASSLSWDRGSLGAFF. The DNA sequence is TGTGCCAGCAGTTTATCCTGGGACAGGGGATCCTTGGGGGCTTTCTTT.